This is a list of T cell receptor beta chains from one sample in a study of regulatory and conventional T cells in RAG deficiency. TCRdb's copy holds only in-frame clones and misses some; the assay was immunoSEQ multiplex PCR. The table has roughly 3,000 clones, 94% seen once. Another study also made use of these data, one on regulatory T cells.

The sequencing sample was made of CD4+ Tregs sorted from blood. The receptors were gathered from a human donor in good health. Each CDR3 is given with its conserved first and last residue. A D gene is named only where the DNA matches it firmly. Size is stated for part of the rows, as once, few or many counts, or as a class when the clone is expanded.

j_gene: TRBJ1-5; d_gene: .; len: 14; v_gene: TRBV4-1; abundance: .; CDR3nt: TGCGCCAGCAGCCAAGATTGGACCCGGCAGCCCCAGCATTTT; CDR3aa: CASSQDWTRQPQHF
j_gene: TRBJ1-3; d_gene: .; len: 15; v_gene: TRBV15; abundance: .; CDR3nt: TGTGCCACCAGCAGAGTTGGCGTTTCTGGAAACACCATATATTTT; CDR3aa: CATSRVGVSGNTIYF
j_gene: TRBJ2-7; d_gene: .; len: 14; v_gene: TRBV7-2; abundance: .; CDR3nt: TGTGCCAGCAGCTTATCGGGCGGGGCCTACGAGCAGTACTTC; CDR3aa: CASSLSGGAYEQYF
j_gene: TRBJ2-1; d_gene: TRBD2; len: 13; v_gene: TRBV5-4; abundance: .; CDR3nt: TGTGCCGGAGCGGGGGGGGCTATGGATGAGCAGTTCTTC; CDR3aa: CAGAGGAMDEQFF
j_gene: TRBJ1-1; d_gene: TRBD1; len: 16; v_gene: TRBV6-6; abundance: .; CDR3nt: TGTGCCAGCAGTTACTCCTCACCCAGGGGGACGGCTGAAGCTTTCTTT; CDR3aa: CASSYSSPRGTAEAFF
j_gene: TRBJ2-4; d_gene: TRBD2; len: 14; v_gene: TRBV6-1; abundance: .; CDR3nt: TGTGCCAGTCGAAGGGAGGGGAGGGAGAACATTCAGTACTTC; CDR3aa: CASRREGRENIQYF
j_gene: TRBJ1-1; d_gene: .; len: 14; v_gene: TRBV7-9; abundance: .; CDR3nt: TGTGCCAGCAGCTTGGGGGATTTGAACACTGAAGCTTTCTTT; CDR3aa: CASSLGDLNTEAFF
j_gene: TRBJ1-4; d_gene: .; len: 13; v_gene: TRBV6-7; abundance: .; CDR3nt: TGTGCCAGCAGCCCAGAAGGGGAAGAAAAACTGTTTTTT; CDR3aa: CASSPEGEEKLFF
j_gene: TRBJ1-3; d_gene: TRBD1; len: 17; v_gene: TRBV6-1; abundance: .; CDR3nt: TGTGCCAGCAGTGCTAATCCCGGGACAGGAGCTGGAAACACCATATATTTT; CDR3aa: CASSANPGTGAGNTIYF
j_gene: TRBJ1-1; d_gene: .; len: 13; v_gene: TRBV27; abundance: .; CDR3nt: TGTGCCAGCAGTACCCGGTTTGACACTGAAGCTTTCTTT; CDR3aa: CASSTRFDTEAFF
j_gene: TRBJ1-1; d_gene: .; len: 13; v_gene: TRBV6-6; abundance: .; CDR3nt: TGTGCCAGCAGTTACTCTCTGAACACTGAAGCTTTCTTT; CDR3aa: CASSYSLNTEAFF
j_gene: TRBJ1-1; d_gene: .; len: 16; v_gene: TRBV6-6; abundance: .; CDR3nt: TGTGCCAGCACTAATCCCCCGGTGGGAAGCGGGACTGAAGCTTTCTTT; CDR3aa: CASTNPPVGSGTEAFF
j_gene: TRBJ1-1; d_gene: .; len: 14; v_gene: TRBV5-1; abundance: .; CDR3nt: TGCGCCAGCAGCTTGGCCGGGGGGAACACTGAAGCTTTCTTT; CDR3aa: CASSLAGGNTEAFF
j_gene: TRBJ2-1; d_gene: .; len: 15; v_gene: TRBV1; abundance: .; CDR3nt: TGCACCAGCAGCAGACTGGCAAGCTCCTACAATGAGCAGTTCTTC; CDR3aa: CTSSRLASSYNEQFF
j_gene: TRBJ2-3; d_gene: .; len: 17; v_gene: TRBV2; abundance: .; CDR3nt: TGTGCCAGCAGTGGACCGACAGAGCAAACTAGCACAGATACGCAGTATTTT; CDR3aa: CASSGPTEQTSTDTQYF
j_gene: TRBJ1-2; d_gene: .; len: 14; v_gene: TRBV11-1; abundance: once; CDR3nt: TGTGCCAGCAGCCGGGTCTTTTATGACTATGGCTACACCTTC; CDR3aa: CASSRVFYDYGYTF
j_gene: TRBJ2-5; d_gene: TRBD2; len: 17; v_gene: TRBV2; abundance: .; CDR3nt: TGTGCCAGCACCATGGAGGAAGCGGGAGGGCTCCAGGAGACCCAGTACTTC; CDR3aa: CASTMEEAGGLQETQYF
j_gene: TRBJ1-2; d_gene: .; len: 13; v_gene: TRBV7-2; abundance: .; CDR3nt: TGTGCCAGCAGCTTAGGGAGTGTTTATGGCTACACCTTC; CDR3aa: CASSLGSVYGYTF
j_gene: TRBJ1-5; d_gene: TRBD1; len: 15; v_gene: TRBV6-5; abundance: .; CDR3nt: TGTGCCAGCAGTTACTCGAGTACAGGGGATCAGCCCCAGCATTTT; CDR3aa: CASSYSSTGDQPQHF
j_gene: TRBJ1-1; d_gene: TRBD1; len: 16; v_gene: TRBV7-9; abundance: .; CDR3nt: TGTGCCAGCAGGCCGGGACAGGGTTATCGGGGCACTGAAGCTTTCTTT; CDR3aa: CASRPGQGYRGTEAFF
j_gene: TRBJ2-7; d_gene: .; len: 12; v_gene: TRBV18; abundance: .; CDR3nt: TGTGCCAGCTCACCCGATTCCTACGAGCAGTACTTC; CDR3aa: CASSPDSYEQYF
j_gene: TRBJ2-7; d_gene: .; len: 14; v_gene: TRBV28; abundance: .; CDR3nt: TGTGCCAGCAGCAGACTAGTTGGCTCCTACGAGCAGTACTTC; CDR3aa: CASSRLVGSYEQYF
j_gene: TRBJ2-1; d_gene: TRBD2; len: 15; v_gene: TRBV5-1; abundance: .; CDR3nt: TGCGCCAGCAGCTTGGAAAGCGGGGTTTACAATGAGCAGTTCTTC; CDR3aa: CASSLESGVYNEQFF
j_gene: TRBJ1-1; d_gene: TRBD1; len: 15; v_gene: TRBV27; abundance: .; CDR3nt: TGTGCCAGCAGTGTTCGACAGGGTGTAGAAACTGAAGCTTTCTTT; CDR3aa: CASSVRQGVETEAFF
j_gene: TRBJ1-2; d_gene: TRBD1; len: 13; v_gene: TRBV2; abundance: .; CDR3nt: TGTGCCAGCAGGAGGGACAGGGGCTATGGCTACACCTTC; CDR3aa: CASRRDRGYGYTF
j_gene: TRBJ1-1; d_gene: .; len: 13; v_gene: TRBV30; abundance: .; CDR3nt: TGTGCCTGGAGTGCCACAGCGAACACTGAAGCTTTCTTT; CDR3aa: CAWSATANTEAFF
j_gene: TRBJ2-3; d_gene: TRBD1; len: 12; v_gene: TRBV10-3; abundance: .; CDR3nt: TGTGCCGCCGGACAGGGCGCAGATACGCAGTATTTT; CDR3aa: CAAGQGADTQYF